The present T cell receptor beta chain was sequenced within a study of T-cell memory formation after mild COVID-19. A note on this clonotype: Its specificity is unknown.

Germline V gene lookup returns CDR1 SGHKS and CDR2 YYEKEE (reference sequence). This CDR3 is built from 17 residues. J was trimmed by 6 bases and V by 5 bases; bases with no gene match: 16. TCRdb analysed the 5' RACE reads with MiXCR anew, one entry per CDR3 protein. The data hold over 300,000 distinct CDR3 sequences, with less than 25% observed a single time. Study-level results: Chiefly within CM and EM were the contracting CD4+ clones; CD8+ ones were within EMRA.

This receptor was taken from a man in his late teens or twenties who had mild COVID-19 (a few samples of this study predate the infection). Cell type and time point are not known. Input material: PBMCs or a T cell subset sorted from them (not recorded which). The chain joins TRBV5-5 to TRBJ2-3, with 9 nucleotides matching TRBD2. This CDR3 is CASSPLLLRGGGDTQYF. Here the CDR3 DNA reads TGTGCCAGCAGTCCCCTCCTCTTGCGGGGGGGCGGTGATACGCAGTATTTT.